Sequencing of this TCR beta chain was carried out in a study of blood T cell repertoires in COVID-19. About the research overall: The United States, Italy and Spain were the sources of the acute and convalescent COVID-19 samples. Sources were T cells, B-cell-depleted T cells, or PBMCs; the material itself was cDNA or gDNA.

Per the authors' pipeline: How many nucleated cells were present was estimated from reference gene primer amplification. Clones were read by immunoSEQ multiplex PCR, and TCRdb kept only the in-frame ones, dropping some. V and J calls plus clone size are reproduced from that table; the DNA served to infer D and trimming. The sample includes some 57,000 clones, approximately 92% of them seen just once. The sequencing sample was made of peripheral blood. The TCR sequence derives from a man between 50 and 59 years old with active COVID-19.

Here the CDR3 DNA reads TGTGCCAGCAGCGTCAGCCCAGGGGGCGCTTCCGGGGCTTTCTTT. Residues: CASSVSPGGASGAFF. The rearrangement joins TRBV9 to TRBJ1-1; 8 bases agree with TRBD1. The CDR3 loop spans 15 amino acids. V lost 2 bases, J lost 11 bases, and 14 bases stayed unmatched. Per germline, CDR1 SGDLS and CDR2 YYNGEE.